This T cell receptor beta chain was recorded in a study of cytomegalovirus exposure and HLA in healthy donors. Findings of the study overall: Presence/absence analyses took donor sequencing depth as roughly uniform. Immune exposure was documented only through CMV serostatus.

Both 60 Vbeta primers and 13 Jbeta primers went into the PCR. Authors' data handling: Around 83 million unique TCR beta chains, 9 million to 14 million shared, were counted in a later analysis. TCRdb's copy holds only in-frame clones and misses some; the assay was immunoSEQ multiplex PCR. Clone size and V and J calls were adopted from that table, with D and trimming inferred from the DNA. The sample lists tens of thousands of clones; 70% to 85% were seen once. Trimming cost V 7 bases and J 2 bases, with 17 bases left between them. The CDR3 spans 15 residues. Germline lookup yields CDR1 MNHEY and CDR2 SVGAGI. Concerning this clone: Its antigen is unidentified.

This sequence was found in a man in his fifties in good health and CMV-seropositive. The chain recombines TRBV6-5 with TRBJ1-1, with D possibly TRBD1 on 6 matching bases. Specimen: PBMCs. The CDR3 DNA follows: TGTGCCAGCATCGAAGGGGGGGAATCTAACACTGAAGCTTTCTTT. Translation gives CASIEGGESNTEAFF.